This paragraph covers one T cell receptor (beta chain) sequence. Every immunoSEQ plate was one replicate of a subset's evenly spread DNA. Clones were sequenced by immunoSEQ multiplex PCR, and TCRdb holds only the in-frame ones, with some missing. The data show roughly 2.6 million clones, with roughly 92% seen just once and roughly 0.13% held by the top ten. The sample is drawn from a study of shared clonotypes between healthy human individuals. V dropped 4 bases and J dropped 5 bases, with 7 bases sitting between them. The CDR3 is made up of 11 amino acids. Looked up from germline, CDR1 is SQVTM and CDR2 is ANQGSEA. Splitting the CD4+ cells yielded a CD45RA+ naive subset and a CD45RA-negative memory subset.

The source is a man aged 18 to 35 in good health. Sequenced: naive CD4+ T cells sorted from blood. Subset: CD45RA+ positively selected. V usage is TRBV29-1 and J usage is TRBJ2-3, with D unclear. The CDR3: CSVADGDTQYF. The CDR3 DNA reads TGCAGCGTTGCTGACGGAGATACGCAGTATTTT.